The present entry profiles one TCR beta chain with its context. Its antigen is still unknown. No base quality information exists; no much larger clone differs at one position. These data are taken from a study of post-analysis software for immune sequencing data (dated by TCRdb to the mid-2010s). With respect to the entire study: Disease courses on record covered relapsing-remitting, secondary progressive and progressive-relapsing multiple sclerosis, though some patients had no subtype annotation. The multiple sclerosis patient repertoires were compared with more than 10 previously published healthy control repertoires from donors aged about 6 to 28 years. A subset of samples was prepared in parallel using single-end sample barcoding, then pooled and co-amplified after Illumina adapter ligation. Summary of the overall study and its limitations: A handful of TRBV segments, including TRBV5-6, TRBV5-1 and TRBV20-1, were significantly more frequent in patients than controls. Direct clustering with F measure showed strong co-clustering of samples prepared in the same batch, prompting a batch-effect correction. The control group was slightly older than the multiple sclerosis patient group. Multiple sclerosis patients had significantly lower normalized Chao1 diversity than controls, a result that suggests substantial peripheral T-cell clonal expansion.

To demonstrate the VDJtools post-analysis software, the study profiled TCR beta repertoires from the peripheral blood of 10 to 15 young patients with multiple sclerosis. Multiple sclerosis patients were children and adolescents aged about 6 to 15 years. Library generation was performed with PCR. TCRdb records Illumina HiSeq 2500 as the sequencer. Unique molecular identifiers were incorporated into TCR beta cDNA libraries to reduce PCR and sequencing biases. Roughly 0.5 million cDNA molecules were obtained per 1 to 10 million input T cells, so each molecule approximated one T cell. Patient libraries were prepared and sequenced with the same protocol used for the earlier healthy control dataset. Samples belonging to the same batch were prepared together, multiplexed and sequenced on a shared HiSeq lane. The original pipeline was this. MIGEC was used to process the raw barcoded reads, and molecular identifier groups with only a single read were discarded before consensus assembly and CDR3 extraction. VDJtools was used for post-analysis of the clonotype tables, and diversity was normalized by down-sampling every dataset to the size of the smallest sample. Repertoire overlap clustering matched CDR3 amino acid but not nucleotide sequences to correct batch-related cross-sample contamination. The public reads were quality trimmed at Q25 with fastp and then assembled into clones with MiXCR by TCRdb, keeping productive beta chains. Rows with a matching CDR3 protein are joined into one entry that keeps the most common DNA and genes. TCRdb, not the original authors, processed these V and J calls. For this sample the table gives a few hundred thousand distinct CDR3 sequences, of which roughly 45% were detected only once. Of the sample, roughly 12% is held by the ten largest clones.

The CDR3 spans 11 residues, from the cysteine through the phenylalanine. Only CDR3 DNA is held: 33 bases, read in frame from base 1. V is pruned by 1 base and J by 9 bases, leaving 2 bases of the junction without a gene match. The germline V gene sets CDR1 to SQVTM and CDR2 to ANQGSEA. Rearrangement joined TRBV29-1 to TRBJ2-7, and TRBD2 matches 8 of the central bases. Material for sequencing was blood. This sequence originates from a girl between 5 and 17 years old with multiple sclerosis. This receptor has the CDR3 CSVEAREGQYF. The DNA sequence reads TGCAGCGTTGAAGCTCGGGAGGGGCAGTACTTC.